Listed below are T cell receptor beta chains from one sample, sequenced in a study of vaccination effects on CD4 cells after COVID-19. Sequenced by immunoSEQ multiplex PCR; TCRdb stores in-frame clones only, minus some. The sample lists about 66,000 clones; 70% to 80% were seen once. The antigens of these receptors remain unknown. The material sequenced was CD4+ T cells from PBMCs cultured without peptide, taken after COVID-19 vaccination. Receptor source: a human donor who received a COVID-19 vaccine. Each CDR3 is given with its conserved first and last residue. The order of the fields is V gene, J gene, clone size, D gene, CDR3 DNA, CDR3 protein. The D gene is left open where the match is weak. Clone sizes are given selectively: once, few, many, or a class where the clone is expanded.

v_gene: TRBV2
j_gene: TRBJ1-6
abundance: once
d_gene: -
CDR3nt: TGTGCCAGCAGTGAACGACGGAATAATTCACCCCTCCACTTT
CDR3aa: CASSERRNNSPLHF

v_gene: TRBV10-3
j_gene: TRBJ1-6
abundance: few
d_gene: -
CDR3nt: TGTGCCATCAGTGAGTCGAATGGTAATTCACCCCTCCACTTT
CDR3aa: CAISESNGNSPLHF

v_gene: TRBV7-9
j_gene: TRBJ1-2
abundance: -
d_gene: -
CDR3nt: TGTGCCAGCAGCTTAGATAGTGGTAACTATGGCTACACCTTC
CDR3aa: CASSLDSGNYGYTF

v_gene: TRBV6-5
j_gene: TRBJ1-2
abundance: -
d_gene: -
CDR3nt: TGTGCCAGCAGTTACTCGAGAGGGTTTGAGGGTGGCTACACCTTC
CDR3aa: CASSYSRGFEGGYTF

v_gene: TRBV6-1
j_gene: TRBJ2-2
abundance: -
d_gene: TRBD2
CDR3nt: TGTGCCAGCAGTGATGGGCTAGCGGGGAACACCGGGGAGCTGTTTTTT
CDR3aa: CASSDGLAGNTGELFF

v_gene: TRBV10-3
j_gene: TRBJ2-5
abundance: once
d_gene: -
CDR3nt: TGTGCCATCAGTGAAAACAGCCTCCAAGAGACCCAGTACTTC
CDR3aa: CAISENSLQETQYF

v_gene: TRBV12-3/TRBV12-4
j_gene: TRBJ1-2
abundance: -
d_gene: -
CDR3nt: TGTGCCAGCAGTTTAGTATCGGGGTATGGCTACACCTTC
CDR3aa: CASSLVSGYGYTF

v_gene: TRBV6-5
j_gene: TRBJ1-3
abundance: -
d_gene: -
CDR3nt: TGTGCCAGCAGAATGAGTTACTCTGGAAACACCATATATTTT
CDR3aa: CASRMSYSGNTIYF

v_gene: TRBV11-3
j_gene: TRBJ1-3
abundance: -
d_gene: -
CDR3nt: TGTGCCAGCAGCTTATCCTCCGGAAACACCATATATTTT
CDR3aa: CASSLSSGNTIYF

v_gene: TRBV18
j_gene: TRBJ2-5
abundance: -
d_gene: -
CDR3nt: TGTGCCAGCTCATTTAGAGGACATACTCCCGCCCCGTCAGAGACCCAGTACTTC
CDR3aa: CASSFRGHTPAPSETQYF

v_gene: TRBV5-1
j_gene: TRBJ2-2
abundance: few
d_gene: TRBD2
CDR3nt: TGCGCCAGCAGCTTGGTAGCGGGGTCCGGGGAGCTGTTTTTT
CDR3aa: CASSLVAGSGELFF

v_gene: TRBV6-5
j_gene: TRBJ1-2
abundance: -
d_gene: -
CDR3nt: TGTGCCAGCAGGGACAGTTGGGCCTATGGCTACACCTTC
CDR3aa: CASRDSWAYGYTF

v_gene: TRBV7-9
j_gene: TRBJ1-2
abundance: -
d_gene: -
CDR3nt: TGTGCCAGCAGCTTTGCCGGGAGTAACTCTAACTATGGCTACACCTTC
CDR3aa: CASSFAGSNSNYGYTF

v_gene: TRBV19
j_gene: TRBJ1-2
abundance: -
d_gene: TRBD1
CDR3nt: TGTGCCAGTAGTACCGGGACAGTCTATGGCTACACCTTC
CDR3aa: CASSTGTVYGYTF

v_gene: TRBV18
j_gene: TRBJ2-1
abundance: -
d_gene: -
CDR3nt: TGTGCCAGCTCACCACGGGGCTACGCTTACAATGAGCAGTTCTTC
CDR3aa: CASSPRGYAYNEQFF

v_gene: TRBV4-1
j_gene: TRBJ1-1
abundance: -
d_gene: TRBD1
CDR3nt: TGCGCCAGCAGCCTACAGGGGGCAAACACTGAAGCTTTCTTT
CDR3aa: CASSLQGANTEAFF

v_gene: TRBV7-3
j_gene: TRBJ2-1
abundance: -
d_gene: TRBD2
CDR3nt: TGTGCCAGCAGCTTAGCGTCGGCTAGCGGCGAGCAGTTCTTC
CDR3aa: CASSLASASGEQFF

v_gene: TRBV7-3
j_gene: TRBJ2-5
abundance: -
d_gene: -
CDR3nt: TGTGCCAGCAGCGCTACTAGCTTGGAGACCCAGTACTTC
CDR3aa: CASSATSLETQYF

v_gene: TRBV6-5
j_gene: TRBJ1-2
abundance: once
d_gene: TRBD1
CDR3nt: TGTGCCAGCAGAACAGGGGGCGCAGACTATGGCTACACCTTC
CDR3aa: CASRTGGADYGYTF

v_gene: TRBV5-1
j_gene: TRBJ2-1
abundance: once
d_gene: -
CDR3nt: TGCGCCAGCAGCCCGGGCCCAGGGCAGGGTGGCAATGAGCAGTTCTTC
CDR3aa: CASSPGPGQGGNEQFF

v_gene: TRBV24-1
j_gene: TRBJ2-1
abundance: once
d_gene: TRBD1
CDR3nt: TGTGCCACCAGTGATTTGTCGGGACAGGGCCACAATGAGCAGTTCTTC
CDR3aa: CATSDLSGQGHNEQFF

v_gene: TRBV3-1/TRBV3-2
j_gene: TRBJ2-5
abundance: -
d_gene: -
CDR3nt: TGTGCCAGCAGCCGTCGACGCACCCAAGAGACCCAGTACTTC
CDR3aa: CASSRRRTQETQYF

v_gene: TRBV5-1
j_gene: TRBJ1-1
abundance: -
d_gene: TRBD1
CDR3nt: TGCGCCAGCAGCTTGGCAACAGGGGGCACCACTGAAGCTTTCTTT
CDR3aa: CASSLATGGTTEAFF

v_gene: TRBV19
j_gene: TRBJ2-5
abundance: -
d_gene: TRBD2
CDR3nt: TGTGCCAGTAGCTCTACGGGGGGGCGAGAGACCCAGTACTTC
CDR3aa: CASSSTGGRETQYF

v_gene: TRBV6-2/TRBV6-3
j_gene: TRBJ1-1
abundance: -
d_gene: -
CDR3nt: TGTGCCAGCAGTTACCAGACAGGGAACACTGAAGCTTTCTTT
CDR3aa: CASSYQTGNTEAFF

v_gene: TRBV6-5
j_gene: TRBJ2-1
abundance: -
d_gene: -
CDR3nt: TGTGCCACCAGAGGGCAGATCAAGGTCGGCAATGAGCAGTTCTTC
CDR3aa: CATRGQIKVGNEQFF

v_gene: TRBV11-2
j_gene: TRBJ2-5
abundance: -
d_gene: -
CDR3nt: TGTGCCAGCAGCTTCGATGGTTTTGCGGGCAGGGATAGGACCCAGTACTTC
CDR3aa: CASSFDGFAGRDRTQYF

v_gene: TRBV7-2
j_gene: TRBJ1-1
abundance: -
d_gene: TRBD1
CDR3nt: TGTGCCAGCAGCTGGAGGGGACAGGGAGAGGCTTTCTTT
CDR3aa: CASSWRGQGEAFF

v_gene: TRBV19
j_gene: TRBJ2-5
abundance: -
d_gene: TRBD2
CDR3nt: TGTGCCAGCAGGATGACAAGCGGGGGGCCGGAGACCCAGTACTTC
CDR3aa: CASRMTSGGPETQYF

v_gene: TRBV28
j_gene: TRBJ1-5
abundance: -
d_gene: -
CDR3nt: TGTGCCAGCCGTGGGGGGCTTAGTCAGCCCCAGCATTTT
CDR3aa: CASRGGLSQPQHF

v_gene: TRBV12-3/TRBV12-4
j_gene: TRBJ1-1
abundance: -
d_gene: -
CDR3nt: TGTGCCAGCAGCCATACAGTGAACACTGAAGCTTTCTTT
CDR3aa: CASSHTVNTEAFF

v_gene: TRBV7-3
j_gene: TRBJ2-2
abundance: -
d_gene: TRBD2
CDR3nt: TGTGCCAGCAGCCCCTCGGGGCTAGCGGGGAGTCCCTCCGGGGAGCTGTTTTTT
CDR3aa: CASSPSGLAGSPSGELFF

v_gene: TRBV5-4
j_gene: TRBJ2-4
abundance: -
d_gene: TRBD2
CDR3nt: TGTGCCAGCAGCTCGGGAGGTAGCGGGGGAGACATTCAGTACTTC
CDR3aa: CASSSGGSGGDIQYF

v_gene: TRBV19
j_gene: TRBJ2-3
abundance: -
d_gene: -
CDR3nt: TGTGCCAGTAGTAAAGGATCGGAGCGGTTTAGCACAGATACGCAGTATTTT
CDR3aa: CASSKGSERFSTDTQYF

v_gene: TRBV7-2
j_gene: TRBJ1-5
abundance: once
d_gene: -
CDR3nt: TGTGCCAGCAGCTCACGGACGGCCTTTTCGCCCCAGCATTTT
CDR3aa: CASSSRTAFSPQHF

v_gene: TRBV19
j_gene: TRBJ2-4
abundance: once
d_gene: -
CDR3nt: TGTGCCAGTACGAACAAGGTTGGGGCAAACAAAAACATTCAGTACTTC
CDR3aa: CASTNKVGANKNIQYF

v_gene: TRBV30
j_gene: TRBJ2-6
abundance: once
d_gene: TRBD1
CDR3nt: TGTGCCTGGGGGACAGGGTTTGGGGCCAACGTCCTGACTTTC
CDR3aa: CAWGTGFGANVLTF

v_gene: TRBV7-3
j_gene: TRBJ2-1
abundance: -
d_gene: TRBD2
CDR3nt: TGTGCCAGCAGCTTAAGGGTAGCGGGGACGAATGAGCAGTTCTTC
CDR3aa: CASSLRVAGTNEQFF

v_gene: TRBV3-1/TRBV3-2
j_gene: TRBJ2-5
abundance: -
d_gene: TRBD2
CDR3nt: TGTGCCAGCAGCCCCGGGACTAGCAGGACCCAGTACTTC
CDR3aa: CASSPGTSRTQYF

v_gene: TRBV5-1
j_gene: TRBJ2-1
abundance: -
d_gene: TRBD1
CDR3nt: TGCGCCAGCAGCTCATTCCGGGACAGGGGCTACAATGAGCAGTTCTTC
CDR3aa: CASSSFRDRGYNEQFF

v_gene: TRBV28
j_gene: TRBJ2-5
abundance: -
d_gene: -
CDR3nt: TGTGCCAGCAGTCCCCGACTAGTAAGGGAGACCCAGTACTTC
CDR3aa: CASSPRLVRETQYF

v_gene: TRBV24-1
j_gene: TRBJ1-1
abundance: -
d_gene: TRBD1
CDR3nt: TGTGCCACCAGTGATACCGGGACAGGGAACACTGAAGCTTTCTTT
CDR3aa: CATSDTGTGNTEAFF

v_gene: TRBV24-1
j_gene: TRBJ2-1
abundance: -
d_gene: -
CDR3nt: TGTGCCACCAGCCCTAGGGGGGAGGGGCAGTTCTTC
CDR3aa: CATSPRGEGQFF

v_gene: TRBV28
j_gene: TRBJ1-5
abundance: -
d_gene: -
CDR3nt: TGTGCCAGCAGTTTTCAGCGTAATCAGCCCCAGCATTTT
CDR3aa: CASSFQRNQPQHF

v_gene: TRBV7-2
j_gene: TRBJ2-1
abundance: -
d_gene: TRBD2
CDR3nt: TGTGCCAGCAGACTAGCGGGGGGGCCCTACAATGAGCAGTTCTTC
CDR3aa: CASRLAGGPYNEQFF

v_gene: TRBV2
j_gene: TRBJ1-6
abundance: -
d_gene: TRBD1
CDR3nt: TGTGCCAAAGGAGGGGACGGGACAGTCTATTCACCCCTCCACTTT
CDR3aa: CAKGGDGTVYSPLHF

v_gene: TRBV12-3/TRBV12-4
j_gene: TRBJ1-1
abundance: -
d_gene: -
CDR3nt: TGTGCCAGCAGATATCGACAGAACACTGAAGCTTTCTTT
CDR3aa: CASRYRQNTEAFF

v_gene: TRBV7-9
j_gene: TRBJ2-5
abundance: -
d_gene: -
CDR3nt: TGTGCCAGCAGCTTAAGGGAGGTCCAAGAGACCCAGTACTTC
CDR3aa: CASSLREVQETQYF

v_gene: TRBV12-5
j_gene: TRBJ2-2
abundance: -
d_gene: TRBD2
CDR3nt: TGTGCTAGTGGTTCGGGACTAGCGGGGGGGGCGAACACCGGGGAGCTGTTTTTT
CDR3aa: CASGSGLAGGANTGELFF

v_gene: TRBV5-1
j_gene: TRBJ1-1
abundance: -
d_gene: -
CDR3nt: TGCGCCAGCAGCTTGCGGGGTAGCACTGAAGCTTTCTTT
CDR3aa: CASSLRGSTEAFF

v_gene: TRBV6-5
j_gene: TRBJ1-5
abundance: once
d_gene: -
CDR3nt: TGTGCCAGCAGGAAATCCAGGGGAGACCAGCCCCAGCATTTT
CDR3aa: CASRKSRGDQPQHF

v_gene: TRBV5-4
j_gene: TRBJ2-3
abundance: once
d_gene: -
CDR3nt: TGTGCCAGCACCGCCGGTGGGAGTGGAGGAGATACGCAGTATTTT
CDR3aa: CASTAGGSGGDTQYF

v_gene: TRBV24-1
j_gene: TRBJ2-3
abundance: -
d_gene: -
CDR3nt: TGTGCCACCTGTCCGACGGGGACCGGCACAGATACGCAGTATTTT
CDR3aa: CATCPTGTGTDTQYF

v_gene: TRBV5-1
j_gene: TRBJ1-2
abundance: -
d_gene: -
CDR3nt: TGCGCCACCTCAAGGGGAGGGCAGTACTATGGCTACACCTTC
CDR3aa: CATSRGGQYYGYTF

v_gene: TRBV24-1
j_gene: TRBJ2-5
abundance: -
d_gene: -
CDR3nt: TGTGCCACCAGTCCCCCCGCTATTGGAGAGACCCAGTACTTC
CDR3aa: CATSPPAIGETQYF